Listed below are T cell receptor beta chains from one sample, sequenced in a study of blood T cell repertoires in COVID-19. Assay used: immunoSEQ multiplex PCR; TCRdb lists only in-frame clones, some missing. This sample has roughly 340,000 clones, with roughly 90% found just once. Sequenced input: peripheral blood. These receptors were obtained from a woman younger than 45 with COVID-19, enrolled during active disease. The CDR3 runs from the conserved cysteine through the conserved F or W. D genes are given only for firm matches. Clone size is given for some rows only: seen once, a few or many times, or a class if the clone is expanded.

D gene	V gene	J gene	clone size	CDR3 protein	CDR3 DNA
TRBD1	TRBV4-3	TRBJ2-5	-	CASSQYWTGAVETQYF	TGCGCCAGCAGCCAATACTGGACAGGGGCTGTAGAGACCCAGTACTTC
TRBD1	TRBV7-2	TRBJ1-1	-	CASSPGQGLEAFF	TGTGCCAGCAGCCCGGGACAGGGCCTTGAAGCTTTCTTT
-	TRBV19	TRBJ1-6	-	CASSIRDLSENSPLHF	TGTGCCAGTAGTATTCGGGATTTAAGTGAAAATTCACCCCTCCACTTT
-	TRBV18	TRBJ2-5	-	CASSTDSPPETQYF	TGTGCCAGCTCGACGGACTCGCCGCCGGAGACCCAGTACTTC
TRBD2	TRBV5-4	TRBJ2-4	-	CASSRTAGDVAKNIQYF	TGTGCCAGCAGCCGCACAGCGGGAGACGTTGCCAAAAACATTCAGTACTTC
TRBD1	TRBV28	TRBJ2-5	-	CASSFTGAQETQYF	TGTGCCAGCAGTTTTACAGGGGCCCAAGAGACCCAGTACTTC
-	TRBV5-1	TRBJ1-2	-	CASSLASEVYGYTF	TGCGCCAGCAGCCTCGCCAGTGAAGTCTATGGCTACACCTTC
-	TRBV2	TRBJ1-3	-	CASSEYRSSGNTIYF	TGTGCCAGCAGTGAATACCGGAGCTCTGGAAACACCATATATTTT
TRBD1	TRBV6-2/TRBV6-3	TRBJ2-7	-	CASSSNRGLFYEQYF	TGTGCCAGCAGTTCTAACAGGGGGCTCTTCTACGAGCAGTACTTC
TRBD1	TRBV18	TRBJ1-4	-	CASSPQQGAEKLFF	TGTGCCAGCTCACCGCAACAGGGGGCTGAAAAACTGTTTTTT
-	TRBV6-4	TRBJ2-3	-	CASSAGHLSTDTQYF	TGTGCCAGCAGCGCAGGACACTTGAGCACAGATACGCAGTATTTT
-	TRBV19	TRBJ1-2	-	CASSIVLQGLYGYTF	TGTGCCAGTAGTATCGTTCTCCAGGGTCTCTATGGCTACACCTTC
TRBD2	TRBV24-1	TRBJ2-3	-	CATSERTSGTDTQYF	TGTGCCACCAGTGAGCGGACTAGCGGGACAGATACGCAGTATTTT
TRBD1	TRBV9	TRBJ2-1	-	CASSVTGTGVNEQFF	TGTGCCAGCAGCGTGACCGGGACAGGGGTCAATGAGCAGTTCTTC
TRBD1	TRBV7-7	TRBJ2-1	-	CASSFSRTGGYNEQFF	TGTGCTAGCAGCTTCAGTCGGACAGGGGGCTACAATGAGCAGTTCTTC
TRBD2	TRBV5-1	TRBJ2-6	-	CASSRLLAGGSAANVLTF	TGCGCCAGCAGCCGGTTGCTAGCGGGTGGGTCTGCGGCCAACGTCCTGACTTTC
-	TRBV3-1/TRBV3-2	TRBJ1-2	-	CASSQVLAGVTYGYTF	TGTGCCAGCAGCCAAGTTCTGGCAGGGGTTACCTATGGCTACACCTTC
TRBD1	TRBV5-8	TRBJ1-1	few	CASSSEDRQGANAFF	TGTGCCAGCAGCTCGGAAGATAGACAGGGGGCGAACGCTTTCTTT
-	TRBV5-6	TRBJ1-5	-	CASSLNRREPQHF	TGTGCCAGCAGCTTGAATAGGAGAGAGCCCCAGCATTTT
TRBD1	TRBV7-2	TRBJ1-1	once	CASSPSGGVAEAFF	TGTGCCAGCAGCCCCTCAGGGGGCGTCGCTGAAGCTTTCTTT
TRBD2	TRBV4-2	TRBJ2-3	-	CASSQEASGSTDTQYF	TGTGCCAGCAGCCAAGAGGCTAGCGGAAGCACAGATACGCAGTATTTT
-	TRBV19	TRBJ2-7	-	CASSQFSGHSYEQYF	TGTGCCAGTAGCCAGTTTTCGGGACACTCCTACGAGCAGTACTTC
TRBD1	TRBV7-9	TRBJ1-5	-	CASSPDRAQPQHF	TGTGCCAGCAGCCCGGACAGGGCTCAGCCCCAGCATTTT
TRBD1	TRBV6-4	TRBJ2-1	-	CASSEDSGTGGRNEQFF	TGTGCCAGCAGTGAGGACTCCGGGACAGGGGGAAGGAATGAGCAGTTCTTC
TRBD2	TRBV3-1/TRBV3-2	TRBJ2-5	-	CASSSGSAHWETQYF	TGTGCCAGCAGTAGCGGGAGCGCCCACTGGGAGACCCAGTACTTC
-	TRBV3-1/TRBV3-2	TRBJ2-1	-	CASSPLFSSYNEQFF	TGTGCCAGCAGCCCCCTTTTTAGTTCCTACAATGAGCAGTTCTTC
TRBD1	TRBV24-1	TRBJ2-5	-	CATSDSTGGETQYF	TGTGCCACCAGTGATTCGACAGGGGGAGAGACCCAGTACTTC
-	TRBV5-1	TRBJ2-1	once	CASSHGQLRSYNEQFF	TGCGCCAGCAGCCACGGACAGTTACGCTCCTACAATGAGCAGTTCTTC
TRBD1	TRBV27	TRBJ1-1	-	CASSLSTGVGGTEAFF	TGTGCCAGCAGTTTATCGACAGGGGTAGGTGGTACTGAAGCTTTCTTT
-	TRBV29-1	TRBJ1-1	-	CSVEGGWYTEAFF	TGCAGCGTTGAAGGCGGGTGGTACACTGAAGCTTTCTTT
-	TRBV7-2	TRBJ1-1	-	CASSFPGGPRVAFF	TGTGCCAGCAGCTTCCCGGGCGGGCCGAGGGTGGCTTTCTTT
-	TRBV15	TRBJ1-1	few	CATSRAGNTEAFF	TGTGCCACCAGCAGAGCAGGGAACACTGAAGCTTTCTTT
-	TRBV7-9	TRBJ2-7	-	CASSLNSEQYF	TGTGCCAGCAGCTTAAATAGCGAGCAGTACTTC
TRBD2	TRBV9	TRBJ2-1	few	CASSVGSGRAVRFNEQFF	TGTGCCAGCAGCGTAGGAAGCGGGAGGGCCGTTCGGTTCAATGAGCAGTTCTTC
-	TRBV6-2/TRBV6-3	TRBJ2-2	-	CASSRGNTGELFF	TGTGCCAGCAGTCGAGGGAACACCGGGGAGCTGTTTTTT
-	TRBV6-2/TRBV6-3	TRBJ1-1	-	CASSSSPTGWVAEAFF	TGTGCCAGCAGCTCCTCACCGACAGGTTGGGTAGCTGAAGCTTTCTTT
-	TRBV28	TRBJ1-1	-	CASSTPARRQEAFF	TGTGCCAGCAGTACCCCGGCCCGGAGACAGGAAGCTTTCTTT
TRBD2	TRBV29-1	TRBJ2-1	many	CSVVAGGGSYNEQFF	TGCAGCGTAGTAGCGGGAGGAGGCTCCTACAATGAGCAGTTCTTC
-	TRBV4-3	TRBJ1-6	few	CASSREWSSPLHF	TGCGCCAGCAGTCGAGAGTGGAGTTCACCCCTCCACTTT
-	TRBV24-1	TRBJ1-2	-	CATSDLANRDTEGYTF	TGTGCCACCAGTGATCTCGCGAACCGGGATACGGAGGGCTACACCTTC
TRBD2	TRBV4-2	TRBJ2-7	-	CASSQEGGLAGSYEQYF	TGTGCCAGCAGCCAAGAGGGGGGACTAGCGGGCTCCTACGAGCAGTACTTC
-	TRBV14	TRBJ1-2	-	CASRRGQNYGYTF	TGTGCCAGCCGCCGCGGGCAGAACTATGGCTACACCTTC
TRBD2	TRBV7-2	TRBJ2-7	-	CASSLAPPGLAVNYEQYF	TGTGCCAGCAGCTTAGCGCCACCGGGACTAGCGGTAAACTACGAGCAGTACTTC
-	TRBV11-3	TRBJ2-1	-	CASSLDRVSEQFF	TGTGCCAGCAGCTTAGATCGGGTGAGTGAGCAGTTCTTC
-	TRBV21-1	TRBJ1-5	-	CASSAGLLLNQPQHF	TGTGCCAGCAGTGCGGGACTTCTTCTCAATCAGCCCCAGCATTTT
TRBD1	TRBV5-1	TRBJ1-1	-	CASSSISWTGGGTEAFF	TGCGCCAGCAGCTCAATCTCCTGGACAGGGGGAGGGACTGAAGCTTTCTTT
TRBD1	TRBV2	TRBJ2-3	-	CASSGSDRGREDTQYF	TGTGCCAGCAGTGGTTCCGACAGGGGGCGCGAAGATACGCAGTATTTT
TRBD2	TRBV20-1	TRBJ2-1	once	CSASRLAGGSEQFF	TGCAGTGCTAGTCGACTAGCGGGAGGATCTGAGCAGTTCTTC
TRBD1	TRBV7-6	TRBJ2-2	-	CASSPRPANRGRTSNTGELFF	TGTGCCAGCAGCCCACGCCCAGCAAACAGGGGGCGGACTTCGAACACCGGGGAGCTGTTTTTT
-	TRBV4-3	TRBJ1-2	-	CASSQETGFHTLSPYGYTF	TGCGCCAGCAGCCAAGAAACGGGATTCCATACCCTCTCGCCTTATGGCTACACCTTC
-	TRBV7-2	TRBJ1-1	-	CASSLQPGADVEAFF	TGTGCCAGCAGCCTCCAGCCAGGGGCGGATGTCGAAGCTTTCTTT
-	TRBV6-2/TRBV6-3	TRBJ2-5	-	CASSYVGQETQYF	TGTGCCAGCAGTTACGTCGGCCAAGAGACCCAGTACTTC